Shown below are 19 T cell receptor beta chains from a single sample sequenced in a study of blood T cell repertoires in COVID-19. Sequencing was performed with immunoSEQ multiplex PCR; in TCRdb, only in-frame clones are kept and a portion is missing. This sample has tens of thousands of clones, with around nine tenths found just once. The sample comprised peripheral blood. The receptors were gathered from a human donor in a cohort sampled during active COVID-19.

The J gene is TRBJ2-1, the V gene TRBV30; 11 bases line up with TRBD2. Germline V gene data show CDR1 as GTSNPN and CDR2 as SVGIG (reference sequence). The CDR3 totals 15 residues. Trimming removed 2 bases from V and 3 bases from J; junction bases left unmatched: 3. The DNA of the CDR3 is TGTGCCTGGAGTCGGACTAGCGGGTTCTACAATGAGCAGTTCTTC. Protein sequence: CAWSRTSGFYNEQFF.

This clone occurred a few times. The chain joins TRBV6-1 to TRBJ2-7; the D gene is possibly TRBD1 (6 bases). Deletions cut 0 bases from V and 0 bases from J, with 12 bases between. CDR3 length equals 16 residues. Germline lookup yields CDR1 MNHNS and CDR2 SASEGT. The CDR3 bases are TGTGCCAGCAGTGAAGCTTTCAGGGGCCACTCCTACGAGCAGTACTTC. Translation gives CASSEAFRGHSYEQYF.

This sequence joins TRBV5-4 and TRBJ2-7; a possible D gene is TRBD2 (6 bases). V lost 3 bases, J lost 6 bases, and 31 bases lay in between. CDR1 and CDR2 from the germline V gene are SGHNT and YYREEE (reference sequence). The CDR3 totals 19 residues. CDR3 nucleotide sequence: TGTGCCAGCAGCTCCCCTACGGGAGCCTCACGCCGACCCCACCTCGAGCAGTACTTC. Its protein is CASSSPTGASRRPHLEQYF. Using reference TRBV5-4 and TRBJ2-7 for the parts outside the CDR3, the full variable domain is ETGVTQSPTHLIKTRGQQVTLRCSSQSGHNTVSWYQQALGQGPQFIFQYYREEENGRGNFPPRFSGLQFPNYSSELNVNALELDDSALYLCASSSPTGASRRPHLEQYFGPGTRLTVT.

This chain links TRBV4-3 with TRBJ2-1; 8 bases map to TRBD1. The CDR3 sequence is 15 residues long. J was trimmed by 10 bases and V by 3 bases; bases with no gene match: 11. Germline CDR1 reads LGHNA; CDR2 reads YSLEER. The CDR3 loop is CASSQTDRVAGEQFF. DNA for the CDR3: TGCGCCAGCAGCCAGACGGACAGGGTAGCAGGGGAGCAGTTCTTC.

This clone was seen once. This chain links TRBV5-6 with TRBJ1-2; 8 bases are shared with TRBD1. Germline loops: CDR1 SGHDT, CDR2 YYEEEE. V gave up 4 bases and J gave up 7 bases; unmatched junction bases: 9. This CDR3 has 14 residues. In DNA form, the CDR3 reads TGTGCCAGCAGCCTGGGACAGGCATCTCCTGGCTACACCTTC. Translated, it gives CASSLGQASPGYTF.

This clone is judged medium-sized. The gene calls are TRBV27 and TRBJ2-3; tentatively, D is TRBD2 (5 bases). V was pared by 8 bases and J by 1 base, with 13 bases between. The germline gives CDR1 MNHEY, CDR2 SMNVEV (reference sequence). The CDR3 is 14 amino acids. CDR3 nucleotide sequence: TGTGCCAGCGGGGAGAAGGATGGCACAGATACGCAGTATTTT. This codes for CASGEKDGTDTQYF.

This chain uses TRBV4-3 with TRBJ1-3, with D tentatively TRBD1 (5 bases). Deletions cut 1 base from V and 4 bases from J, with 17 bases between. The CDR3 extends over 17 amino acids. Germline CDR1 reads LGHNA; CDR2 reads YSLEER. In nucleotides, the CDR3 is TGCGCCAGCAGCCAAGTCATCGGAGGGGAGGAAGGAAACACCATATATTTT. As protein: CASSQVIGGEEGNTIYF.

This clone was detected once. The chain combines TRBV9 with TRBJ2-5; 7 nucleotides align to TRBD2. In germline, CDR1 is SGDLS, CDR2 YYNGEE. The trim removed 4 bases at V and 5 bases at J, leaving 8 bases unmatched. CDR3 length equals 14 residues. The DNA of the CDR3 is TGTGCCAGCAGCTTCGGGGAGGGAGGGGAGACCCAGTACTTC. It specifies CASSFGEGGETQYF.

V and J are TRBV6-2 or TRBV6-3 and TRBJ1-1; D ambiguous. From germline, CDR1 is MNHEY and CDR2 SVGEGT. V lost 6 bases to trimming and J lost 5 bases, with 19 bases between them. The CDR3 has 15 residues. The CDR3 DNA follows: TGTGCCAGCAGCCACACCGTGGGTTTCGGGACTGAAGCTTTCTTT. Protein product: CASSHTVGFGTEAFF.

This chain uses TRBV28 with TRBJ1-5, with 8 bases matching TRBD1. The CDR3 length is 15 residues. V lost 5 bases, J lost 0 bases, and 3 bases stayed unmatched. Germline loops: CDR1 MDHEN, CDR2 SYDVKM. This CDR3 reads CASSAGQGSNQPQHF. The CDR3 region has the DNA TGTGCCAGCAGTGCCGGACAGGGTAGCAATCAGCCCCAGCATTTT.

The genes are TRBV13 and TRBJ1-1; 7 bases are a match to TRBD1. The V and J ends lost 5 bases and 5 bases, in that order; junction bases with no gene match: 8. This CDR3 comprises 14 residues. CDR1 and CDR2 (germline): PRHDT, FYEKMQ (reference sequence). CDR3: CASSPRQGRTEAFF. CDR3 in DNA: TGTGCCAGCAGCCCACGACAGGGTCGGACTGAAGCTTTCTTT.

J is TRBJ2-1 and V is TRBV4-2; 9 bases fit TRBD2. This CDR3 region has 17 residues. With 1 base clipped from V and 3 bases from J, the junction kept 7 bases outside the gene matches. Germline loops: CDR1 LGHNA, CDR2 YNFKEQ. CDR3 amino acids: CASSQVLAGVGYNEQFF. The CDR3 bases are TGTGCCAGCAGCCAAGTTTTAGCGGGAGTGGGCTACAATGAGCAGTTCTTC.

The chain uses TRBV28 and TRBJ2-3, with a tentative D call TRBD1 (5 bases). Trimming cost V 2 bases and J 4 bases, with 7 bases left between them. Germline V lookup: CDR1 MDHEN, CDR2 SYDVKM. There are 13 residues in the CDR3. The chain's CDR3 is CASSLGHSDTQYF. The CDR3 DNA reads as TGTGCCAGCAGTTTAGGACACTCAGATACGCAGTATTTT.

The genes are TRBV18 and TRBJ1-3; D ambiguous. Deletions cut 3 bases from V and 3 bases from J, with 15 bases between. This CDR3 has 16 amino acids. CDR1 and CDR2 (germline): KGHSH, LQKENI. The CDR3 coding sequence is TGTGCCAGCTCACCCCTCCTGGCCGGGGTTGGAAACACCATATATTTT. Translated, it gives CASSPLLAGVGNTIYF.

The chain employs TRBV7-5 and TRBJ2-1; the table's D call TRBD1 went unverified against the DNA. TRBV7-5 is reported as a pseudogene. The CDR3 consists of 15 residues. The CDR3 region is CARSFPGFSYNEQFF. CDR3 bases: TGTGCCAGAAGTTTCCCAGGGTTCTCGTACAATGAGCAGTTCTTC.

J is TRBJ1-5 and V is TRBV4-1; perhaps TRBD1 as D (6 bases). The V gene's germline CDR1 is MGHRA and CDR2 YSYEKL. V lost 0 bases and J 7 bases, leaving 13 bases between the germline ends. CDR3 size: 15 residues. CDR3 in DNA: TGCGCCAGCAGCCAAGATCTGGACAGCCAACAGCCCCAGCATTTT. Protein: CASSQDLDSQQPQHF.

The V gene is TRBV6-2 or TRBV6-3, the J gene TRBJ1-1, with unresolved D. CDR1 and CDR2 (germline): MNHEY, SVGEGT. V was pared by 4 bases and J by 1 base, with 10 bases between. This CDR3 contains 14 residues. DNA for the CDR3: TGTGCCAGCAGTTCCCCCGCAGGGAACACTGAAGCTTTCTTT. Protein product: CASSSPAGNTEAFF.

The chain couples TRBV5-1 to TRBJ2-1, with 9 bases identical to TRBD1. The CDR3 has 13 residues. Germline V gene lookup returns CDR1 SGHRS and CDR2 YFSETQ. V was clipped by 7 bases and J by 9 bases; unmatched bases: 8. CDR3 loop: CASGQGPSAEQFF. For the CDR3, the DNA is TGCGCCAGCGGACAGGGGCCGTCGGCTGAGCAGTTCTTC.

The chain couples TRBV6-1 to TRBJ2-6, with D uncertain. V was pared by 2 bases and J by 0 bases, with 8 bases between. The germline gives CDR1 MNHNS, CDR2 SASEGT. There are 16 residues in the CDR3. CDR3 bases: TGTGCCAGCAGTGAACAGGTTACCTCTGGGGCCAACGTCCTGACTTTC. Translation: CASSEQVTSGANVLTF.